The 25 T cell receptor beta chains below all came from one sample that was sequenced in a study of control samples from healthy donors and cancer patients. Method: immunoSEQ multiplex PCR; TCRdb's copy keeps in-frame clones and lacks some. The repertoire consists of about 120,000 clones, with 92% occurring once and the leading ten covering about 0.6%. The sample consisted of PBMCs. These receptors all stem from a man aged 80 or over with head and neck cancer.

This clone was found once. The chain employs TRBV12-5 and TRBJ2-1; 12 bases line up with TRBD2. J gave up 9 bases and V 6 bases, and 18 bases lay outside the gene matches. Germline V gene sequence: CDR1 LGHNT, CDR2 FRNRAP. The CDR3 covers 18 residues. In DNA, the CDR3 is TGTGCTAGTGGCAGACTAGCGGGAGCCCTGGGGTTAATTGGTGAGCAGTTCTTC. It yields the protein CASGRLAGALGLIGEQFF.

This chain joins TRBV6-2 or TRBV6-3 and TRBJ1-5; D call uncertain. The CDR3 length is 16 residues. The V end was cut by 3 bases, the J end by 2 bases, with 14 bases between. Germline lookup yields CDR1 MNHEY and CDR2 SVGEGT. The CDR3 DNA sequence: TGTGCCAGCAGTTATGCGAGGCTTTTTGGCAATCAGCCCCAGCATTTT. Protein: CASSYARLFGNQPQHF.

This clone was observed a single time. This chain uses TRBV12-5 with TRBJ2-3, with TRBD2 matching over 13 bases. Unmatched junction bases numbered 12, after V lost 5 bases and J lost 7 bases. The CDR3 has 17 residues. Germline CDR1 is LGHNT and CDR2 is FRNRAP. The CDR3 sequence: CASGPILGLAGDYTQYF. In DNA form, the CDR3 reads TGTGCTAGTGGTCCAATTCTCGGACTAGCGGGAGACTATACGCAGTATTTT.

The chain uses TRBV21-1 and TRBJ2-5; the tabulated D call, TRBD1, remains unverified against the DNA. TRBV21-1 is a pseudogene segment. This CDR3 region has 9 residues. The CDR3 DNA follows: TGTGCCAGCAGCAAAAGGGGGTACTTC. Protein sequence: CASSKRGYF.

The V call is TRBV3-1 (or the pseudogene TRBV3-2), the J call TRBJ2-7; 12 bases line up with TRBD1. In germline, CDR1 is LGHDT, CDR2 YNNKEL (reference sequence). The V and J ends lost 5 bases and 4 bases, in that order; junction bases with no gene match: 9. The CDR3 has 16 residues. CDR3 sequence reads: CASSMGTGGAWYEQYF. CDR3 in DNA: TGTGCCAGCAGCATGGGGACAGGGGGCGCTTGGTACGAGCAGTACTTC.

J is TRBJ1-2 and V is TRBV5-1; possible D gene TRBD1, 5 bases. This CDR3 is 15 amino acids long. V was clipped by 4 bases and J by 2 bases, with 15 bases between them. Germline lookup yields CDR1 SGHRS and CDR2 YFSETQ. The CDR3 reads CASSPGVTGNYGYTF. The CDR3 DNA reads as TGCGCCAGCAGCCCGGGGGTCACTGGCAACTATGGCTACACCTTC. Full variable domain (missing parts from reference TRBV5-1 and TRBJ1-2): KAGVTQTPRYLIKTRGQQVTLSCSPISGHRSVSWYQQTPGQGLQFLFEYFSETQRNKGNFPGRFSGRQFSNSRSEMNVSTLELGDSALYLCASSPGVTGNYGYTFGSGTRLTVV.

The rearrangement uses TRBV5-1 and TRBJ1-4, with 9 bases identical to TRBD1. The germline V gene encodes CDR1 SGHRS and CDR2 YFSETQ. The V segment lost 4 bases and the J segment 7 bases; nucleotides outside the gene matches: 5. The CDR3 totals 14 residues. The CDR3 reads CASSPETGGEKLFF. In nucleotides, the CDR3 is TGCGCCAGCAGCCCCGAGACAGGGGGTGAAAAACTGTTTTTT.

The CDR3 spells CASSLGSHTGELFF. The CDR3 region has the DNA TGTGCCAGCAGCTTGGGGAGCCACACCGGGGAGCTGTTTTTT. The genes are TRBV5-5 and TRBJ2-2; D ambiguous. The germline V gene encodes CDR1 SGHKS and CDR2 YYEKEE (reference sequence). The CDR3 extends over 14 amino acids. Deletions cut 0 bases from V and 3 bases from J, with 6 bases between.

The chain joins TRBV6-1 to TRBJ1-2; a weak D match, TRBD1 (5 bases). The V gene's germline CDR1 is MNHNS and CDR2 SASEGT. Trimming removed 2 bases at V and 4 bases at J, with 17 bases between. The CDR3 has 16 residues. The CDR3 coding sequence is TGTGCCAGCAGTGAATGGTCCAGGGTCGGGTCCTATGGCTACACCTTC. It codes for CASSEWSRVGSYGYTF.

V is TRBV6-4 and J is TRBJ2-3; no reliable D call. V was pared by 3 bases and J by 2 bases, with 9 bases between. The germline V gene has CDR1 MRHNA and CDR2 SNTAGT. The CDR3 totals 14 residues. Here the CDR3 reads CASSDSENTDTQYF. The DNA of the CDR3 is TGTGCCAGCAGTGATTCGGAGAACACAGATACGCAGTATTTT.

The chain couples TRBV5-1 to TRBJ2-5; 10 bases fit TRBD2. The germline V gene has CDR1 SGHRS and CDR2 YFSETQ. V was clipped by 7 bases and J by 3 bases; unmatched bases: 12. The CDR3 contains 16 residues. The CDR3 DNA reads as TGCGCCAGCCAATTACCTAGCGGGAGTTATGAAGAGACCCAGTACTTC. Residues: CASQLPSGSYEETQYF.

The rearrangement uses TRBV4-3 and TRBJ2-7; D might be TRBD1 (5 bases). The CDR3 extends over 16 amino acids. Trimming removed 0 bases from V and 5 bases from J, with 17 bases in between. CDR1 is LGHNA and CDR2 is YSLEER in the germline V gene. The DNA for the CDR3 is TGCGCCAGCAGCCAAGATCAGGGTGGCAGGGCCCACGAGCAGTACTTC. It yields the protein CASSQDQGGRAHEQYF.

The V gene is TRBV30, the J gene TRBJ2-3; possibly TRBD2 for D (5 bases). Looked up from germline, CDR1 is GTSNPN and CDR2 is SVGIG (reference sequence). This CDR3 region has 13 residues. V was pared by 6 bases and J by 0 bases, with 10 bases between. The CDR3 reads CACSGTSTDTQYF. The CDR3 DNA reads TGTGCCTGCAGCGGAACCAGCACAGATACGCAGTATTTT.

The rearrangement joins TRBV29-1 to TRBJ1-2; tentative D call: TRBD1 (6 bases). V gave up 4 bases and J gave up 0 bases, with 9 bases separating them. CDR3 length: 13 amino acids. The germline gives CDR1 SQVTM, CDR2 ANQGSEA. The CDR3: CSVGDNSNYGYTF. The CDR3 DNA sequence: TGCAGCGTTGGGGACAATTCTAACTATGGCTACACCTTC.

The J gene is TRBJ1-5, the V gene TRBV3-1 (or the pseudogene TRBV3-2); perhaps TRBD1 as D (6 bases). Germline CDR1 and CDR2: LGHDT and YNNKEL (reference sequence). This CDR3 is built from 15 residues. The germline V and J ends were trimmed by 0 bases and 3 bases, with 9 bases remaining between them. The CDR3 region has the DNA TGTGCCAGCAGCCAAGAGGGGGCGATCAATCAGCCCCAGCATTTT. It yields the protein CASSQEGAINQPQHF.

This clone was picked up one time. J is TRBJ1-1 and V is TRBV29-1; D uncertain. Germline V gene data show CDR1 as SQVTM and CDR2 as ANQGSEA. There are 13 residues in the CDR3. Trimming took off 7 bases at V and 1 base at J, with 13 bases between the two ends. CDR3 in DNA: TGCAGCGCCCGGAAGGTGGAGAACACTGAAGCTTTCTTT. Translated, it gives CSARKVENTEAFF. Filled out from reference TRBV29-1 and TRBJ1-1, the complete variable domain reads SAVISQKPSRDICQRGTSLTIQCQVDSQVTMMFWYRQQPGQSLTLIATANQGSEATYESGFVIDKFPISRPNLTFSTLTVSNMSPEDSSIYLCSARKVENTEAFFGQGTRLTVV.

This chain connects TRBV3-1 (or the pseudogene TRBV3-2) to TRBJ2-7; D might be TRBD2 (6 bases). Germline CDR1 reads LGHDT; CDR2 reads YNNKEL (reference sequence). There are 15 residues in the CDR3. With 4 bases removed from V and 0 bases from J, the gap between germline ends came to 13 bases. CDR3 sequence reads: CASSPLGGLSYEQYF. DNA of the CDR3: TGTGCCAGCAGCCCACTGGGGGGACTCTCCTACGAGCAGTACTTC.

The gene calls are TRBV6-5 and TRBJ2-7; no clear D. The germline V gene encodes CDR1 MNHEY and CDR2 SVGAGI. V was trimmed by 0 bases and J by 3 bases, leaving 6 bases between them. The CDR3 length is 13 residues. CDR3: CASSYSSRYEQYF. In DNA, the CDR3 is TGTGCCAGCAGTTACTCGTCACGCTACGAGCAGTACTTC.

CDR3 residues: CASSETHSVYGYTF. CDR3 coding DNA: TGTGCCAGCAGTGAAACACACAGCGTCTATGGCTACACCTTC. The chain links TRBV6-1 to TRBJ1-2; D gene unclear. The CDR3 is made up of 14 amino acids. The germline V gene encodes CDR1 MNHNS and CDR2 SASEGT. Trimming shortened V by 2 bases and J by 4 bases, and 11 bases separated the two germline ends.

J is TRBJ2-2 and V is TRBV5-1; TRBD2 aligns across 11 bases. The V segment lost 3 bases and the J segment 7 bases; nucleotides outside the gene matches: 5. Germline values: CDR1 SGHRS, CDR2 YFSETQ. This CDR3 comprises 15 residues. CDR3: CASSSTSGTNGELFF. Written as DNA, the CDR3 is TGCGCCAGCAGCTCGACTAGCGGGACGAACGGGGAGCTGTTTTTT.

This clone was observed once. The chain links TRBV29-1 to TRBJ1-2; TRBD1 agrees at 7 bases. V was clipped by 4 bases and J by 8 bases; unmatched bases: 7. The CDR3 extends over 12 amino acids. Germline CDR1 is SQVTM and CDR2 is ANQGSEA. The DNA of the CDR3 is TGCAGCGTTGTCACAGGGGTCGAGGGCTACACCTTC. Encoded protein: CSVVTGVEGYTF. The full variable domain, completed using reference TRBV29-1 and TRBJ1-2, is SAVISQKPSRDICQRGTSLTIQCQVDSQVTMMFWYRQQPGQSLTLIATANQGSEATYESGFVIDKFPISRPNLTFSTLTVSNMSPEDSSIYLCSVVTGVEGYTFGSGTRLTVV.

The gene calls are TRBV23-1 and TRBJ2-7; TRBD1 aligns across 8 bases. TRBV23-1 is an ORF for which the function is uncertain. The J segment lost 3 bases and the V segment lost 0 bases, leaving 10 bases of the junction unmatched. The CDR3 runs 17 residues. CDR3 in DNA: TGCGCCAGCAGTCAATCGAGGGGACAGGCCCAAAGCTACGAGCAGTACTTC. Amino acids: CASSQSRGQAQSYEQYF.

This chain links TRBV6-4 with TRBJ2-7; TRBD2 agrees at 10 bases. The germline V gene has CDR1 MRHNA and CDR2 SNTAGT. V dropped 3 bases and J dropped 9; count of bases not matched to a gene: 5. This CDR3 region has 13 residues. The chain's CDR3 is CASSEGAGGPQYF. In DNA, the CDR3 is TGTGCCAGCAGTGAAGGAGCGGGAGGGCCGCAGTACTTC.

This chain joins TRBV7-9 and TRBJ1-2; D is uncertain. V was clipped by 3 bases and J by 7 bases, with 12 bases between them. Germline CDR1 reads SEHNR; CDR2 reads FQNEAQ (reference sequence). This CDR3 is built from 13 residues. The CDR3 sequence: CASSFGALGGYTF. CDR3 DNA: TGTGCCAGCAGCTTCGGCGCTCTCGGTGGCTACACCTTC.

The chain links TRBV6-9 to TRBJ2-7; possible D gene TRBD2, 6 bases. Looked up from germline, CDR1 is MNHGY and CDR2 is SVAAGI. The V end was cut by 0 bases, the J end by 3 bases, with 12 bases between. CDR3 length: 15 amino acids. The CDR3, as DNA: TGTGCCAGCAGTTATTCAGAGGCGGGGAACTACGAGCAGTACTTC. Its translation: CASSYSEAGNYEQYF.